This TCR beta chain was captured by sequencing in a study of T cell repertoires in cytomegalovirus infection. Overall study results and limits: Adding up the frequency of public TCR beta families identified people who carried CMV plus the relevant HLA.

A remark on this clonotype: Its antigen remains unidentified.

TCRdb recomputed calls from the reads with MiXCR, one row per CDR3 protein. The repertoire has some 940,000 distinct CDR3 sequences, about a third of them found once; the top ten carry more than 12%. The V end lost 5 bases, the J end lost 4 bases, and 15 bases lay between the germline ends. The CDR3 spans 15 residues. Germline V gene sequence: CDR1 LGHNA, CDR2 YSLEER. The sample consisted of cultured CD8+ T cells from PBMCs, taken from culture after CMV antigen stimulation. The chain couples TRBV4-3 to TRBJ1-5; no reliable D call. The clonotype originates from a human donor in good health (CMV status not recorded). Some clones in this sample may be carry-over from other donors' samples. Written as DNA, the CDR3 is TGCGCCAGCAGCTCTCTTTTGGGAGAAAATCAGCCCCAGCATTTT. It encodes CASSSLLGENQPQHF.